A single sample gave rise to the 6 T cell receptor delta chains below, sequenced in a study of gamma-delta T cells after stem cell transplantation (dated by TCRdb to about 2016). Libraries were prepared through RT-PCR. TCRdb lists the instrument as Illumina MiSeq. TCRdb reanalyzed the public reads with the CATT caller, and identical DNA sequences were merged afterwards. This sample gives approximately 1,500 delta-chain clones in total; about 4.2% of them show up just once. The top ten clones comprise roughly 13% of the sample. The specimen was gamma-delta T cells. These receptor sequences come from a human donor. It is not recorded whose cells these are; they may come from a transplant donor.

This clone showed up just a few times. The V and J genes are TRDV2 and TRDJ1; D is possibly TRDD3 (8 bases). CDR1 is GEAIGNYY and CDR2 is EKD in the germline V gene. The CDR3 runs 23 residues. V lost 1 base and J lost 1, with 36 bases in between. This CDR3 is CACDTVAFLGLASGGPSTDKLIF. CDR3 DNA: TGTGCCTGTGACACGGTTGCCTTCCTCGGACTCGCTTCTGGGGGACCAAGCACCGATAAACTCATCTTT.

For this clone: With only one base between it and a far larger clone, this is likely a read error. The J gene is TRDJ1, the V gene TRDV2; 12 bases align to TRDD3. CDR3 length: 18 residues. Germline V gene lookup returns CDR1 GEAIGNYY and CDR2 EKD. CDR3 bases: TGTGCCTGTGACATGGTACTGGGGGATACTCCGACCACCGATAAACCCATCTTT. It is translated as CACDMVLGDTPTTDKPIF.

This clone was observed a few times. A far larger clone is off by one base, so a read error is likely. The chain employs TRDV2 and TRDJ2; TRDD3 agrees at 12 bases. The germline gives CDR1 GEAIGNYY, CDR2 EKD. This CDR3 is built from 19 residues. This chain's CDR3 is CACNTVLGDTMALTAQLFF. In nucleotides, the CDR3 is TGTGCCTGTAACACCGTACTGGGGGATACCATGGCTTTGACAGCACAACTCTTCTTT.

There are a few counts of this clone. This likely traces to a read error, being one base from a far larger clone. The J gene is TRDJ1, the V gene TRDV2; 10 bases align to TRDD3. This CDR3 contains 19 residues. The germline V gene has CDR1 GEAIGNYY and CDR2 EKD. With V trimmed by 1 base and J by 6 bases, 19 bases remained unmatched. CDR3 DNA: TGTGCCTGTGACACAGTAGGGTCCACAAAGGGGGATACGGCCAATAAACTCATCTTT. This sequence encodes CACDTVGSTKGDTANKLIF.

The J gene is TRDJ1, the V gene TRDV2; 9 bases are a match to TRDD3. This CDR3 is built from 22 residues. V dropped 0 bases and J dropped 4; count of bases not matched to a gene: 26. The germline V gene encodes CDR1 GEAIGNYY and CDR2 EKD. CDR3 in amino acids: CACDTVRPSSLGGYSLGDKLIF. CDR3 in DNA: TGTGCCTGTGACACCGTTAGGCCTTCTTCACTGGGGGGATACAGTTTAGGCGATAAACTCATCTTT.

This clone is termed medium-sized. The chain combines TRDV2 with TRDJ1, with D possibly TRDD3 on 6 matching bases. CDR1 GEAIGNYY and CDR2 EKD come from the germline V gene. V lost 0 bases and J lost 3, with 22 bases in between. The CDR3 extends over 18 amino acids. This chain's CDR3 is CACDTLGDGGRLADKLIF. The CDR3 region has the DNA TGTGCCTGTGACACCCTAGGGGATGGGGGTAGATTGGCCGATAAACTCATCTTT.